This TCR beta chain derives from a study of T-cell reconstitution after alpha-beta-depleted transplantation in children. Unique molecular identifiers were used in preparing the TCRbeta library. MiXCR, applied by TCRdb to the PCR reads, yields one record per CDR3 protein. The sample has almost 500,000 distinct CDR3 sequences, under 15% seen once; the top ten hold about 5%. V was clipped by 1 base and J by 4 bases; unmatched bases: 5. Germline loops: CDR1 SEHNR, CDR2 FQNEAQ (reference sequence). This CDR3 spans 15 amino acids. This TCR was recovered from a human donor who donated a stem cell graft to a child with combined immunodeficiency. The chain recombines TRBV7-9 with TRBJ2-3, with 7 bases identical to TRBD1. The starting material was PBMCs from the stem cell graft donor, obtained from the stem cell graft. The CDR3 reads CASSLEWQGADTQYF. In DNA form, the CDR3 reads TGTGCCAGCAGCTTAGAGTGGCAGGGGGCAGATACGCAGTATTTT.